This T cell receptor beta chain originates from a study of PD-1 blockade in classical Hodgkin lymphoma. General observations from the study: Relapsed/refractory patients reportedly had the lowest baseline TCR diversity, below newly diagnosed patients, who were below healthy donors. Complete responders started with a diversity level that resembled newly diagnosed patients at baseline.

Worth noting for this clone: What it recognizes is unknown.

The CDR3 length is 15 residues. The germline V gene has CDR1 SGHTA and CDR2 FQGNSA. V was cut by 1 base and J by 1 base, with 10 bases left in between. Repertoires were generated with immunoSEQ multiplex PCR, while TCRdb's copy carries only in-frame clones and drops some. Altogether about 25,000 clones are present, 80% to 90% being singletons, with the ten largest covering 2.5%. Brentuximab vedotin exposure varied, and every patient relapsed after autologous stem cell transplantation. This chain joins TRBV7-2 and TRBJ1-1; D uncertain. This sequence originates from a human donor with classical Hodgkin lymphoma. Sequences were derived from peripheral blood mononuclear cells (PBMCs), sampled at baseline. The CDR3 region is CASSLGIWTNTEAFF. For the CDR3, the DNA is TGTGCCAGCAGCTTAGGAATTTGGACGAACACTGAAGCTTTCTTT.